These 15 T cell receptor beta chains were all obtained from the same sample, sequenced in a study of cytomegalovirus exposure and HLA in healthy donors. The PCR ran on 60 Vbeta and 13 Jbeta primers. Only in-frame clones appear in the TCRdb table, and some are missing; sequencing was by immunoSEQ multiplex PCR. This table holds about 200,000 clones. The sample consisted of PBMCs. The receptors originated from a boy younger than 18 in good health and CMV-seronegative.

The chain is built from TRBV19 and TRBJ2-1; 8 bases align to TRBD2. This CDR3 spans 12 amino acids. After removal of 5 bases from V and 11 bases from J, the junction contained 5 bases not matched to a gene. Germline V lookup: CDR1 LNHDA, CDR2 SQIVND (reference sequence). For the CDR3, the DNA is TGTGCCAGTAGTGATAGCGGGGTAAAGCAGTTCTTC. This codes for CASSDSGVKQFF.

J is TRBJ2-1 and V is TRBV18; D uncertain. Per the germline V gene, CDR1 is KGHSH and CDR2 is LQKENI. The CDR3 has 16 amino acids. The V gene lost 3 bases and the J gene lost 5 bases, with 17 bases spanning the gap. CDR3 in DNA: TGTGCCAGCTCACCGAGAAGAGACTTCTCTCACAATGAGCAGTTCTTC. It codes for CASSPRRDFSHNEQFF.

In nucleotides, the CDR3 is TGCGCCAGCAGCCGACGGCAACTAGCGGGGGGAGACAATGAGCAGTTCTTC. Protein product: CASSRRQLAGGDNEQFF. The chain couples TRBV4-1 to TRBJ2-1; 12 bases fit TRBD2. This CDR3 is 17 amino acids long. Looked up from germline, CDR1 is MGHRA and CDR2 is YSYEKL. V was clipped by 4 bases and J by 5 bases; unmatched bases: 9.

The CDR3 here is CASSLAGGSGYEQYF. In nucleotides, the CDR3 is TGTGCCAGCAGCTTAGCGGGGGGATCGGGGTACGAGCAGTACTTC. The chain joins TRBV7-9 to TRBJ2-7, with a possible D match to TRBD2 (6 bases). Germline CDR1 and CDR2: SEHNR and FQNEAQ (reference sequence). V was pared by 0 bases and J by 4 bases, with 13 bases between. The CDR3 totals 15 residues. The entire variable domain, with the rest obtained from reference TRBV7-9 and TRBJ2-7, is as follows: DTGVSQNPRHKITKRGQNVTFRCDPISEHNRLYWYRQTLGQGPEFLTYFQNEAQLEKSRLLSDRFSAERPKGSFSTLEIQRTEQGDSAMYLCASSLAGGSGYEQYFGPGTRLTVT.

The J gene is TRBJ1-5, the V gene TRBV19, with D unresolved. The CDR3 is 19 amino acids. Trimming took 1 base from V and 0 from J, leaving 19 bases between them. Per germline, CDR1 LNHDA and CDR2 SQIVND (reference sequence). CDR3 protein: CASSIVGWVPPYSNQPQHF. CDR3 in DNA: TGTGCCAGTAGTATAGTCGGGTGGGTTCCACCCTATAGCAATCAGCCCCAGCATTTT.

This rearrangement joins TRBV7-9 to TRBJ2-7, with D possibly matching TRBD2 (6 bases). The CDR3 contains 14 residues. Germline loops: CDR1 SEHNR, CDR2 FQNEAQ (reference sequence). V lost 3 bases, J lost 3 bases, and 12 bases lay in between. CDR3 region: CASSLRDSGYEQYF. The CDR3 DNA is TGTGCCAGCAGCTTGAGGGACTCCGGCTACGAGCAGTACTTC.

The chain uses TRBV6-6 and TRBJ1-3, with TRBD1 as a possible D gene (6 bases). The V end was cut by 7 bases, the J end by 0 bases, with 16 bases between. The CDR3 runs to 16 residues. Germline V gives CDR1 MNHNY, CDR2 SVGAGI (reference sequence). CDR3 loop: CASTPRGGTSGNTIYF. The CDR3 DNA is TGTGCCAGCACCCCTAGGGGGGGAACCTCTGGAAACACCATATATTTT.

V gene TRBV4-2 combines with J gene TRBJ2-2, with a weak D call TRBD1 (6 bases). V gave up 0 bases and J gave up 2 bases, with 7 bases separating them. This CDR3 has 15 residues. CDR1 LGHNA and CDR2 YNFKEQ come from the germline V gene. CDR3 amino acids: CASSQDRGNTGELFF. The CDR3 DNA is TGTGCCAGCAGCCAAGACAGGGGAAACACCGGGGAGCTGTTTTTT.

The CDR3 reads CASSLRAGGYGYTF. The CDR3 nucleotides are TGTGCCAGCAGCTTAAGGGCAGGGGGCTATGGCTACACCTTC. The chain joins TRBV7-2 to TRBJ1-2; 7 bases are a match to TRBD1. J gave up 4 bases and V 2 bases, and 4 bases lay outside the gene matches. The germline V gene encodes CDR1 SGHTA and CDR2 FQGNSA. The CDR3 contains 14 residues.

This chain connects TRBV9 to TRBJ1-1; unclear D gene. V was shortened by 3 bases and J by 1 base, with 13 bases between the two germline ends. The CDR3 runs 15 residues. Germline CDR1 SGDLS, CDR2 YYNGEE. The CDR3 here is CASSATWGGNTEAFF. The CDR3 coding sequence is TGTGCCAGCAGCGCAACCTGGGGAGGGAACACTGAAGCTTTCTTT. Together with reference TRBV9 and TRBJ1-1, the CDR3 gives the full variable domain: DSGVTQTPKHLITATGQRVTLRCSPRSGDLSVYWYQQSLDQGLQFLIQYYNGEERAKGNILERFSAQQFPDLHSELNLSSLELGDSALYFCASSATWGGNTEAFFGQGTRLTVV.

V is TRBV4-2 and J is TRBJ2-7; 8 nucleotides align to TRBD2. The germline gives CDR1 LGHNA, CDR2 YNFKEQ. The CDR3 totals 17 residues. The trim removed 2 bases at V and 7 bases at J, leaving 16 bases unmatched. As DNA, the CDR3 is TGTGCCAGCAGCCAAACCACGTCCGCGGGGGGCCCGGGAGAGCAGTACTTC. As protein: CASSQTTSAGGPGEQYF.

DNA of the CDR3: TGTGCCAGCTCACCACCTACTAGCGGGGACTACAATGAGCAGTTCTTC. The encoded protein is CASSPPTSGDYNEQFF. The chain carries TRBV18 and TRBJ2-1; 10 positions match TRBD2. Losses at the gene ends were 0 bases for V and 3 bases for J; bases not matched to a gene: 2. This CDR3 is 16 amino acids long. The V gene's germline CDR1 is KGHSH and CDR2 LQKENI.

The gene calls are TRBV11-2 and TRBJ1-6, with unresolved D. The CDR3 has 14 residues. Trimming shortened V by 1 base and J by 7 bases, and 8 bases separated the two germline ends. Germline assignment: CDR1 SGHAT and CDR2 FQNNGV. CDR3 loop: CASSLVRINSPLHF. In DNA form, the CDR3 reads TGTGCCAGCAGCTTAGTGCGGATCAATTCACCCCTCCACTTT.

The V call is TRBV5-6, the J call TRBJ2-7; D perhaps matches TRBD1 (5 bases). V shed 7 bases and J shed 0 bases, with 8 bases lying between them. Germline V gene data show CDR1 as SGHDT and CDR2 as YYEEEE. The CDR3 runs 12 residues. CDR3 in amino acids: CASGRGSYEQYF. CDR3 nucleotides: TGTGCCAGCGGTAGGGGCTCCTACGAGCAGTACTTC.

The V gene is TRBV29-1, the J gene TRBJ1-4; D unresolved. CDR3 length: 14 residues. Between the trimmed V and J ends, which lost 0 bases and 8 bases, there was a span of 13 bases. Germline V CDR1 and CDR2: SQVTM, ANQGSEA. In DNA form, the CDR3 reads TGCAGCGTTGAAGACCCCACCCTTGGCGAAAAACTGTTTTTT. This encodes CSVEDPTLGEKLFF.